Each of the 31 T cell receptor beta chains below was sequenced from the same sample in a study of type 1 regulatory T cells. TCRdb reprocessed the reads via MiXCR and lists one record per CDR3 protein. Of approximately 23,000 distinct CDR3 sequences in the sample, approximately 72% were seen once. Their antigens remain unidentified. Material for sequencing was cultured T cells, either the whole culture or a sorted T cell fraction (not recorded which). The sample's subset: Tr1-enriched cell product generated in vitro against host alloantigens. These receptors all come from a human donor in good health.

This clonotype has only a few counts. The chain employs TRBV5-1 and TRBJ1-2; the match to TRBD1 covers 8 bases. The V gene end was trimmed by 5 bases and the J gene end by 4 bases; junction bases not matched to a gene: 7. Germline CDR1 SGHRS, CDR2 YFSETQ. The CDR3 consists of 14 residues. In DNA, the CDR3 is TGCGCCAGCAGGCTGGACAGGGATCGCTATGGCTACACCTTC. Amino acid sequence: CASRLDRDRYGYTF.

The chain combines TRBV20-1 with TRBJ2-1, with unresolved D. V was clipped by 1 base and J by 6 bases, with 13 bases between them. This CDR3 contains 14 residues. Per the germline V gene, CDR1 is DFQATT and CDR2 is SNEGSKA (reference sequence). The chain's CDR3 is CSARGWRNLNEQFF. The CDR3 region has the DNA TGCAGTGCTAGAGGTTGGCGGAACCTCAATGAGCAGTTCTTC.

The chain employs TRBV20-1 and TRBJ2-7; the match to TRBD1 covers 9 bases. This CDR3 contains 13 residues. Losses at the gene ends were 7 bases for V and 5 bases for J; bases not matched to a gene: 9. The germline CDR1 and CDR2 sequences are DFQATT and SNEGSKA (reference sequence). In DNA, the CDR3 is TGCAGTGTTCAGACAGGGGGTTTGGACGAGCAGTACTTC. Translated, it gives CSVQTGGLDEQYF.

The chain carries TRBV29-1 and TRBJ2-3; 8 bases map to TRBD1. There are 15 residues in the CDR3. CDR1 is SQVTM and CDR2 is ANQGSEA in the germline V gene. Trimming removed 0 bases from V and 4 bases from J; junction bases left unmatched: 6. CDR3 residues: CSVEDRQGWADTQYF. CDR3 DNA: TGCAGCGTTGAAGACAGACAGGGGTGGGCAGATACGCAGTATTTT.

The chain carries TRBV18 and TRBJ2-5, with D unclear. This CDR3 spans 13 amino acids. Trimming stripped 0 bases from V and 5 bases from J, with 7 bases between. Germline CDR1 and CDR2: KGHSH and LQKENI. This chain's CDR3 is CASSPPSSETQYF. The DNA of the CDR3 is TGTGCCAGCTCACCACCGTCCTCGGAGACCCAGTACTTC.

This clonotype was seen just once. The junction does not match germline at one end; this may be a read error. V and J are TRBV3-1 and TRBJ1-1, with unresolved D. There are 12 residues in the CDR3. Per germline, CDR1 LGHDT and CDR2 YNNKEL (reference sequence). As DNA, the CDR3 is TGTGCCAGTAGCCGACTCAACACTGAAGCTTTCTTT. It specifies CASSRLNTEAFF. Full variable domain (remainder filled in from reference TRBV3-1 and TRBJ1-1): DTAVSQTPKYLVTQMGNDKSIKCEQNLGHDTMYWYKQDSKKFLKIMFSYNNKELIINETVPNRFSPKSPDKAHLNLHINSLELGDSAVYFCASSRLNTEAFFGQGTRLTVV.

V usage is TRBV7-2 and J usage is TRBJ1-1; D not certain. Germline V gene sequence: CDR1 SGHTA, CDR2 FQGNSA. The V end lost 5 bases, the J end lost 10 bases, and 14 bases lay between the germline ends. CDR3 length equals 12 residues. CDR3 in amino acids: CASSLRTAPAFF. Here the CDR3 DNA reads TGTGCCAGCAGCCTAAGGACGGCCCCAGCTTTCTTT.

The genes are TRBV5-1 and TRBJ2-7; 7 bases are shared with TRBD1. This CDR3 comprises 13 residues. Germline assignment: CDR1 SGHRS and CDR2 YFSETQ. The ends lost 4 bases at V and 3 bases at J; junction bases unmatched: 4. This chain's CDR3 is CASSLGQDYEQYF. The CDR3, as DNA: TGCGCCAGCAGCCTCGGACAGGACTACGAGCAGTACTTC.

This clonotype was seen a handful of times. The chain couples TRBV12-2 to TRBJ2-1; TRBD2 is the table's D call and was not checked against the DNA. TRBV12-2 is a pseudogene. The CDR3 totals 16 residues. The CDR3 region is CASRTSGTREYNEQFF. In DNA, the CDR3 is TGTGCAAGTCGCACCTCAGGGACTAGAGAATACAATGAGCAGTTCTTC.

By sample share, this clonotype is medium-sized (0.01 to 0.1%). The chain combines TRBV7-2 with TRBJ2-3; 9 nucleotides match TRBD2. This CDR3 has 17 amino acids. Trimming removed 2 bases from V and 4 bases from J; junction bases left unmatched: 10. Germline-derived CDR1 and CDR2 are SGHTA and FQGNSA. The CDR3, as DNA: TGTGCCAGCAGCTTAACCCTAGGAGTAGCGGGGGCAGATACGCAGTATTTT. This codes for CASSLTLGVAGADTQYF.

Comments on this clonotype: Germline is not matched at one junction end, which may reflect a read error. The gene calls are TRBV12-3 or TRBV12-4 and TRBJ1-1; D gene uncertain. CDR3 size: 14 residues. CDR3 protein: CASSLGPLNTEAFF. The CDR3 DNA reads as TGTGCCAGCAGCTTAGGACCGTTGAACACTGAAGCTTTCTTT.

The gene calls are TRBV5-4 and TRBJ2-3, with 7 bases fitting TRBD2. V was pared by 4 bases and J by 2 bases, with 7 bases of the junction left unmatched. Germline-derived CDR1 and CDR2 are SGHNT and YYREEE (reference sequence). The CDR3 spans 15 residues. The CDR3 reads CASSTTSAYTDTQYF. The CDR3, as DNA: TGTGCCAGCAGCACCACTAGCGCTTACACAGATACGCAGTATTTT.

This chain connects TRBV5-1 to TRBJ2-3, with no clear D. V was shortened by 4 bases and J by 4 bases, with 10 bases between the two germline ends. CDR1 is SGHRS, CDR2 YFSETQ, per germline. This CDR3 region has 13 residues. CDR3 residues: CASSRDGPDTQYF. The CDR3 DNA reads as TGCGCCAGCAGCCGCGACGGCCCAGATACGCAGTATTTT. The full variable domain, with the rest looked up from reference TRBV5-1 and TRBJ2-3, is KAGVTQTPRYLIKTRGQQVTLSCSPISGHRSVSWYQQTPGQGLQFLFEYFSETQRNKGNFPGRFSGRQFSNSRSEMNVSTLELGDSALYLCASSRDGPDTQYFGPGTRLTVL.

CDR3 residues: CASRNRRHRGIGEQFF. The CDR3 DNA sequence: TGTGCCAGCAGGAACCGTCGGCACAGGGGTATTGGGGAGCAGTTCTTC. The genes are TRBV5-6 and TRBJ2-1; 7 bases match TRBD1. After removal of 5 bases from V and 10 bases from J, the junction contained 18 bases not matched to a gene. Germline V lookup: CDR1 SGHDT, CDR2 YYEEEE. CDR3 length: 16 residues.

CDR3 nucleotide sequence: TGCGCCAGCAGCCAAGAGCTTCGGCAGTTCCGCCCCTACGAGCAGTACTTC. This sequence encodes CASSQELRQFRPYEQYF. V usage is TRBV4-1 and J usage is TRBJ2-7, with D uncertain. Germline CDR1 and CDR2: MGHRA and YSYEKL. Trimming took 0 bases from V and 2 from J, leaving 17 bases between them. CDR3 length: 17 amino acids.

The chain combines TRBV2 with TRBJ2-3; tentative D call: TRBD1 (6 bases). The V end was cut by 4 bases, the J end by 0 bases, with 17 bases between. Germline V gene data show CDR1 as SNHLY and CDR2 as FYNNEI. The CDR3 has 17 residues. The CDR3, as DNA: TGTGCCAGCAGTGTCTCGGATTACAGGGCGAGCACAGATACGCAGTATTTT. This sequence encodes CASSVSDYRASTDTQYF. Looking up the rest from reference TRBV2 and TRBJ2-3 gives the full variable domain: EPEVTQTPSHQVTQMGQEVILRCVPISNHLYFYWYRQILGQKVEFLVSFYNNEISEKSEIFDDQFSVERPDGSNFTLKIRSTKLEDSAMYFCASSVSDYRASTDTQYFGPGTRLTVL.

V is TRBV5-6 and J is TRBJ2-3, with 9 bases lining up with TRBD1. The CDR3 totals 15 residues. V trimming: 5 bases; J trimming: 6 bases; junction bases outside the gene matches: 10. From germline, CDR1 is SGHDT and CDR2 YYEEEE. CDR3 in amino acids: CASSSGTGRSDTQYF. DNA of the CDR3: TGTGCCAGCAGTTCCGGGACAGGGAGATCCGATACGCAGTATTTT.

J is TRBJ1-5 and V is TRBV2; 9 nucleotides agree with TRBD1. Losses at the gene ends were 6 bases for V and 4 bases for J; bases not matched to a gene: 7. Germline CDR1 reads SNHLY; CDR2 reads FYNNEI. The length of the CDR3 is 15 residues. The CDR3 protein is CASRQGAGRNQPQHF. The CDR3 DNA is TGTGCCAGCAGACAGGGGGCCGGGAGGAATCAGCCCCAGCATTTT.

This clonotype was seen once. The chain joins TRBV11-1 to TRBJ2-2; tentative D call: TRBD1 (6 bases). The germline CDR1 and CDR2 sequences are SGHAT and FQDESV (reference sequence). CDR3 size: 14 residues. V was trimmed by 2 bases and J by 3 bases, leaving 7 bases between them. The CDR3 nucleotides are TGTGCCAGCAGCTTACAGGGGTACACCGGGGAGCTGTTTTTT. Translated: CASSLQGYTGELFF.

The J gene is TRBJ1-6, the V gene TRBV6-5; the D gene is possibly TRBD1 (5 bases). This CDR3 is built from 15 residues. Looked up from germline, CDR1 is MNHEY and CDR2 is SVGAGI. V was trimmed by 5 bases and J by 0 bases, leaving 8 bases between them. The CDR3 loop is CASSLGGSYNSPLHF. CDR3 bases: TGTGCCAGCAGTCTCGGGGGCTCCTATAATTCACCCCTCCACTTT.

The chain carries TRBV29-1 and TRBJ2-5, with a possible D match to TRBD1 (5 bases). Germline V lookup: CDR1 SQVTM, CDR2 ANQGSEA. The V gene lost 5 bases and the J gene lost 1 base, with 11 bases spanning the gap. The CDR3 length is 13 residues. The CDR3 sequence: CSVRGNLQETQYF. In nucleotides, the CDR3 is TGCAGCGTTAGGGGAAACCTCCAAGAGACCCAGTACTTC. Full variable domain (remainder filled in from reference TRBV29-1 and TRBJ2-5): SAVISQKPSRDICQRGTSLTIQCQVDSQVTMMFWYRQQPGQSLTLIATANQGSEATYESGFVIDKFPISRPNLTFSTLTVSNMSPEDSSIYLCSVRGNLQETQYFGPGTRLLVL.

V gene TRBV11-2 combines with J gene TRBJ2-1; the D gene is possibly TRBD1 (6 bases). The V gene's germline CDR1 is SGHAT and CDR2 FQNNGV. The CDR3 extends over 13 amino acids. V was shortened by 5 bases and J by 5 bases, with 10 bases between the two germline ends. In DNA, the CDR3 is TGTGCCAGCAGCGCAGGACAGCACAATGAGCAGTTCTTC. It translates to CASSAGQHNEQFF.

The chain uses TRBV7-2 and TRBJ1-6; 8 bases fit TRBD1. The trim removed 3 bases at V and 8 bases at J, leaving 9 bases unmatched. This CDR3 has 16 residues. Germline loops: CDR1 SGHTA, CDR2 FQGNSA. The CDR3 DNA sequence: TGTGCCAGCAGCTTTGCCTGGACAGGGAAACATTCACCCCTCCACTTT. It is translated as CASSFAWTGKHSPLHF.

V and J are TRBV7-9 and TRBJ1-1; D remains unclear. Germline V gene sequence: CDR1 SEHNR, CDR2 FQNEAQ (reference sequence). The length of the CDR3 is 15 residues. The V gene lost 1 base and the J gene lost 4 bases, with 13 bases spanning the gap. The CDR3 sequence: CASSLVSSRGTEAFF. The CDR3 DNA reads TGTGCCAGCAGCTTAGTCTCATCGCGAGGCACTGAAGCTTTCTTT.

The genes are TRBV7-2 and TRBJ2-1, with D unclear. This CDR3 is 12 amino acids long. V was pared by 5 bases and J by 5 bases, with 7 bases between. The germline V gene encodes CDR1 SGHTA and CDR2 FQGNSA. The CDR3 nucleotides read TGTGCCAGCAGCCGACGGAACAATGAGCAGTTCTTC. Translation: CASSRRNNEQFF. Combining the CDR3 with reference TRBV7-2 and TRBJ2-1 gives the whole variable domain GAGVSQSPSNKVTEKGKDVELRCDPISGHTALYWYRQSLGQGLEFLIYFQGNSAPDKSGLPSDRFSAERTGGSVSTLTIQRTQQEDSAVYLCASSRRNNEQFFGPGTRLTVL.

This chain links TRBV20-1 with TRBJ1-2; D gene ambiguous. The CDR3 has 17 residues. V lost 2 bases and J lost 3, with 22 bases in between. Germline CDR1 reads DFQATT; CDR2 reads SNEGSKA (reference sequence). The CDR3 is CSARFHNRRERDYGYTF. CDR3 in DNA: TGCAGTGCTAGATTCCATAATCGGCGGGAAAGAGACTATGGCTACACCTTC.

V usage is TRBV20-1 and J usage is TRBJ2-7; possibly TRBD2 for D (6 bases). The V gene lost 6 bases and the J gene lost 1 base, with 13 bases spanning the gap. The CDR3 totals 13 residues. From germline, CDR1 is DFQATT and CDR2 SNEGSKA (reference sequence). The CDR3 spells CSASGTLSYEQYF. CDR3 nucleotide sequence: TGCAGTGCGTCCGGGACTCTTTCCTACGAGCAGTACTTC.

The J gene is TRBJ1-1, the V gene TRBV10-3; 9 bases fit TRBD1. The CDR3 loop spans 19 amino acids. J gave up 4 bases and V 2 bases, and 17 bases lay outside the gene matches. Germline lookup yields CDR1 ENHRY and CDR2 SYGVKD. The CDR3 nucleotides are TGTGCCATCAGTGAGGGATATCGGTTGGGGGACAGGGAGGCCACTGAAGCTTTCTTT. Amino acid sequence: CAISEGYRLGDREATEAFF.

On this clonotype itself: The junction does not match germline at one end; this may be a read error. The V gene is TRBV20-1, the J gene TRBJ1-2, with 7 bases fitting TRBD1. The CDR3 is made up of 11 amino acids. The germline gives CDR1 DFQATT, CDR2 SNEGSKA (reference sequence). This chain's CDR3 is CSTRVGQADTF. CDR3 sequence (DNA): TGCAGTACTAGAGTAGGACAGGCCGACACCTTC.

The chain couples TRBV7-2 to TRBJ2-2; TRBD2 aligns across 8 bases. Germline CDR1 is SGHTA and CDR2 is FQGNSA. The V gene end was trimmed by 5 bases and the J gene end by 6 bases; junction bases not matched to a gene: 11. This CDR3 is built from 16 residues. CDR3: CASSPPGTRRAGELFF. CDR3 in DNA: TGTGCCAGCAGCCCCCCCGGGACTAGGAGGGCCGGGGAGCTGTTTTTT.

J is TRBJ1-1 and V is TRBV6-6; no clear D gene. Deletions cut 5 bases from V and 8 bases from J, with 9 bases between. Per the germline V gene, CDR1 is MNHNY and CDR2 is SVGAGI (reference sequence). The CDR3 totals 11 residues. The chain's CDR3 is CASSTYGEAFF. In DNA, the CDR3 is TGTGCCAGCAGTACCTACGGGGAAGCTTTCTTT.